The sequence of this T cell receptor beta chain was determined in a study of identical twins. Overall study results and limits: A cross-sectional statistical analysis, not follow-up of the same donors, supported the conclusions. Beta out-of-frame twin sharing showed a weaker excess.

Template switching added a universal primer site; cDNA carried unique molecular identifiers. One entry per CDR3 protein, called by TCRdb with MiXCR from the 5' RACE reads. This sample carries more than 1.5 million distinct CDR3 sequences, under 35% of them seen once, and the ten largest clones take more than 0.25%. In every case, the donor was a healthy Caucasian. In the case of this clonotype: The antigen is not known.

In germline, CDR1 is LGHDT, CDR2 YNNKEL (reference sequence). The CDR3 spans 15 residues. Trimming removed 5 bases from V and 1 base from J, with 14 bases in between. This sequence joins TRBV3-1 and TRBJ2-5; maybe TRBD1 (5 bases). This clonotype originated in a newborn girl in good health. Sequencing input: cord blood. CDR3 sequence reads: CASSSHRQGQETQYF. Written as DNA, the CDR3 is TGTGCCAGCAGCTCCCATCGCCAGGGCCAAGAGACCCAGTACTTC.